This entry concerns a single T cell receptor beta chain. Its specificity is not known. The source of the sample is a study of T cell responses to AZD1222 COVID-19 vaccine. Libraries were prepared by immunoSEQ multiplex PCR; TCRdb keeps only in-frame clonotypes and omits some of them. The sample includes tens of thousands of clones, 70% to 90% of them seen just once. Study-wide points: At study baseline, merely five or six AZD1222 recipients were seropositive. In a largely white British group with more females than males, clonal diversity was possibly underestimated.

The sample in question was peripheral blood, obtained 28 days after the second AZD1222 dose. The TCR comes from an adult who received the AZD1222 COVID-19 vaccine.

The CDR3 nucleotides read TGCGCCAGCAGCCAAGAGGCAAGGGCTGGGCAGCCCCAGCATTTT. As protein: CASSQEARAGQPQHF. J is TRBJ1-5 and V is TRBV4-3; D unresolved. The CDR3 has 15 residues. Germline V gene lookup returns CDR1 LGHNA and CDR2 YSLEER. Trimming stripped 0 bases from V and 7 bases from J, with 13 bases between.